The T cell receptor (beta chain) described here comes from a study of low-dose radiotherapy and immunotherapy resistance in tumors. For the study at large: Cohort 2 received 1 Gy per fraction every two weeks, totaling 13 Gy over 26 weeks.

As to time point: after trial treatment. Treatment described: LDRT plus nivolumab, ipilimumab, low-dose cyclophosphamide and aspirin (RACIN trial). First-strand cDNA relied on TRAV- and TRBV-specific primers spanning alpha and beta chains. TCR amplification used around 19 PCR cycles, a constant-region primer and a V-primer adapter. TCRdb redid the calling of the reads with MiXCR, one entry per CDR3 protein. The data show tens of thousands of distinct CDR3 sequences, 20% to 25% seen once. CDR1 is DFQATT, CDR2 SNEGSKA, per germline (reference sequence). The V gene lost 3 bases and the J gene lost 8 bases, with 11 bases spanning the gap. The CDR3 covers 12 residues.

V and J are TRBV20-1 and TRBJ2-1; D unclear. This specimen consisted of PBMCs, obtained after low-dose radiotherapy plus immunotherapy. The TCR was taken from a female donor with ovarian cancer. In DNA, the CDR3 is TGCAGTGCTAGTTTAGGGTACGATGAGCAGTTCTTC. Its translation: CSASLGYDEQFF.